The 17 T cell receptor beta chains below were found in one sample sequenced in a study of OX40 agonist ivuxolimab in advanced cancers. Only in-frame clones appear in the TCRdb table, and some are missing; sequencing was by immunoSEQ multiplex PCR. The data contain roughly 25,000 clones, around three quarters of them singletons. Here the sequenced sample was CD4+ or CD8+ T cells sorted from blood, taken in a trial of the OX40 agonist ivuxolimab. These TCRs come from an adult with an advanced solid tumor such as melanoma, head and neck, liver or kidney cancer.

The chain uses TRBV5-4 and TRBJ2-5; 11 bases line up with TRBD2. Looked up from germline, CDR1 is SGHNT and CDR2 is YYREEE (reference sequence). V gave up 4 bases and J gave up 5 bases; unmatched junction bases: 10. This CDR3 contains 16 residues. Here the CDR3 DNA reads TGTGCCAGCAGCCCTCTGGGACTAGCGGAACCTGAGACCCAGTACTTC. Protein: CASSPLGLAEPETQYF.

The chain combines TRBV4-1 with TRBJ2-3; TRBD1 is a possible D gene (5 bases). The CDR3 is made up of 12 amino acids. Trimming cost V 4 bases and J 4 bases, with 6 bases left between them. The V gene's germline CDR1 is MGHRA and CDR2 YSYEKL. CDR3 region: CASSPRADTQYF. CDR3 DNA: TGCGCCAGCAGCCCCAGGGCAGATACGCAGTATTTT.

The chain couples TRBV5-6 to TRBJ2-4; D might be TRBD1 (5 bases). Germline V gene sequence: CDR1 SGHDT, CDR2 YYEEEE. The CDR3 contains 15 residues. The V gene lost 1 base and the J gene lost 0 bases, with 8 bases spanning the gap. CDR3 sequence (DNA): TGTGCCAGCAGCTTGAAGGGGATAGCCAAAAACATTCAGTACTTC. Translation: CASSLKGIAKNIQYF.

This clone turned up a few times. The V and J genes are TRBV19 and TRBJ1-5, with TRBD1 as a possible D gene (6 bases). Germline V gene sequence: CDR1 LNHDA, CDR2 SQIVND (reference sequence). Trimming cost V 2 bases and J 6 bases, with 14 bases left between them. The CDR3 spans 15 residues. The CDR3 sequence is CASSINSGASQPQHF. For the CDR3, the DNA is TGTGCCAGTAGTATAAATTCGGGGGCGAGTCAGCCCCAGCATTTT.

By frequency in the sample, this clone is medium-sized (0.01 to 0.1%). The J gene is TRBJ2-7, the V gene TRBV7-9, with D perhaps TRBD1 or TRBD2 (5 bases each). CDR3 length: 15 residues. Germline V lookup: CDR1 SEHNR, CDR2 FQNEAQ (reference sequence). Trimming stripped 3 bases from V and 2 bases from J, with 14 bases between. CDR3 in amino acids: CASSFSWGKAYEQYF. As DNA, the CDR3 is TGTGCCAGCAGCTTTTCCTGGGGGAAGGCCTACGAGCAGTACTTC.

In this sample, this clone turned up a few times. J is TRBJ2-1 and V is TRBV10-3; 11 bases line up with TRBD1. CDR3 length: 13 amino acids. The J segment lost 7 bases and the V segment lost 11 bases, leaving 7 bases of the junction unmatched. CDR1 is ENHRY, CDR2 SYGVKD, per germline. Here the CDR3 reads CALWTGGENEQFF. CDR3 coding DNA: TGTGCCTTATGGACAGGGGGCGAGAATGAGCAGTTCTTC.

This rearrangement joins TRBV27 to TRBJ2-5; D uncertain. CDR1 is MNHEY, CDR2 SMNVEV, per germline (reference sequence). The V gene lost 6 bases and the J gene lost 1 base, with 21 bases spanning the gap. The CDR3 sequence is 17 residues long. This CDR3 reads CASSPWPVRGTQETQYF. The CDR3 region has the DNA TGTGCCAGCAGCCCTTGGCCGGTAAGAGGTACCCAAGAGACCCAGTACTTC.

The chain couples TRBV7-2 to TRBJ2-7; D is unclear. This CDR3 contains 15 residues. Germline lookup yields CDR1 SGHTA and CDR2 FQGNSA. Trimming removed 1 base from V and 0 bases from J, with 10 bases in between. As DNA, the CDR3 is TGTGCCAGCAGCTTAGAACCGTCGTTCTCCTACGAGCAGTACTTC. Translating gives CASSLEPSFSYEQYF. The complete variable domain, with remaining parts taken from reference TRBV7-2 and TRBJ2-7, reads GAGVSQSPSNKVTEKGKDVELRCDPISGHTALYWYRQSLGQGLEFLIYFQGNSAPDKSGLPSDRFSAERTGGSVSTLTIQRTQQEDSAVYLCASSLEPSFSYEQYFGPGTRLTVT.

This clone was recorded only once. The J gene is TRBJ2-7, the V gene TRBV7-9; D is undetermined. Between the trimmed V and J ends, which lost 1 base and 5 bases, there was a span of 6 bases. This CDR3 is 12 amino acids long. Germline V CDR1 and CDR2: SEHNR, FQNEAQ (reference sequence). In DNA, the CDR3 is TGTGCCAGCAGCTTAGTTCTCCACGAGCAGTACTTC. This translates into CASSLVLHEQYF.

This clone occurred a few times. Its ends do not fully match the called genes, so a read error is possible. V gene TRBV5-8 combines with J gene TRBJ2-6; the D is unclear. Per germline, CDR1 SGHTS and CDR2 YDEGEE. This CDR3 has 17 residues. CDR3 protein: CASSQDLKGSGANVLTF. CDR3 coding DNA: TGCGCCAGCAGCCAAGATCTGAAGGGCTCTGGGGCCAACGTCCTGACTTTC.

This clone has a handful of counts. The CDR3 DNA is TGTGCCTGGAGTGTAACCGGTTTCAGCACTGAAGCTTTCTTT. Its translation is CAWSVTGFSTEAFF. The rearrangement links TRBV30 to TRBJ1-1; D is uncertain. Trimming shortened V by 0 bases and J by 4 bases, and 12 bases separated the two germline ends. CDR1 is GTSNPN, CDR2 SVGIG, per germline (reference sequence). The CDR3 has 14 residues.

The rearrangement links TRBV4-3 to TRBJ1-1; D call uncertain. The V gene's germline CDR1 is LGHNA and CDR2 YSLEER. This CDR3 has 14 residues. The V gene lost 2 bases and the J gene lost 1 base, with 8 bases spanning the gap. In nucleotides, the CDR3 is TGCGCCAGCAGCCAATATGAAGGGAACACTGAAGCTTTCTTT. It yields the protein CASSQYEGNTEAFF.

The CDR3 spells CASSISDPPPEQFF. The CDR3 coding sequence is TGCGCCAGCAGCATCTCGGACCCTCCGCCCGAGCAGTTCTTC. This rearrangement joins TRBV4-3 to TRBJ2-1; D unclear. The germline gives CDR1 LGHNA, CDR2 YSLEER. V was shortened by 5 bases and J by 10 bases, with 18 bases between the two germline ends. The CDR3 spans 14 residues.

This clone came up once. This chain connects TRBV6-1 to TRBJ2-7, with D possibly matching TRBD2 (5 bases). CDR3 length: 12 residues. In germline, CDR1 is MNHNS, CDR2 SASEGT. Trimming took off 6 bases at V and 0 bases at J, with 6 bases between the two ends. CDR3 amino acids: CASSGDSYEQYF. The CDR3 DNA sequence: TGTGCCAGCAGCGGGGACTCCTACGAGCAGTACTTC.

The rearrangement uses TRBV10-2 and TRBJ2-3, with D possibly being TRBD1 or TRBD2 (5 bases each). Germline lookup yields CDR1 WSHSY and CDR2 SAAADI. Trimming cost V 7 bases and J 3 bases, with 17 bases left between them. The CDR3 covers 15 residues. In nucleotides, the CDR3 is TGCGCCAGCATGGGGGATCGGGGTCTAACAGATACGCAGTATTTT. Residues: CASMGDRGLTDTQYF.

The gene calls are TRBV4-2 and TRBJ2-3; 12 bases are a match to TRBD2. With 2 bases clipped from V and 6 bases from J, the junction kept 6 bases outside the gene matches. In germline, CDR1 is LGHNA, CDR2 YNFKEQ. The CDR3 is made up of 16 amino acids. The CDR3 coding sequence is TGTGCCAGCAGCCAACCTAGCGGGGGGGCTTCCGATACGCAGTATTTT. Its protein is CASSQPSGGASDTQYF.

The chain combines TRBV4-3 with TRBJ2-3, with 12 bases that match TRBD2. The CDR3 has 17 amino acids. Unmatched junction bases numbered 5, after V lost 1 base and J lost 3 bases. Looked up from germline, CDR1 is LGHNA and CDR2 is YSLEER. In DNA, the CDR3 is TGCGCCAGCAGCCAAGGTCTAGCGGGGGGGCCAACAGATACGCAGTATTTT. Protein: CASSQGLAGGPTDTQYF.